Each of the 28 T cell receptor beta chains below was sequenced from the same sample in a study of OX40 agonist ivuxolimab in advanced cancers. The method was immunoSEQ multiplex PCR; TCRdb's version includes in-frame clones alone and lacks a portion of them. The sample has 40,000 to 55,000 clones, 80% to 95% seen once; the top ten hold roughly 15%. Sequenced material: CD4+ or CD8+ T cells sorted from blood, taken in a trial of the OX40 agonist ivuxolimab. These receptors were obtained from an adult with an advanced solid tumor such as melanoma, head and neck, liver or kidney cancer.

The genes are TRBV25-1 and TRBJ2-3, with D unclear. In germline, CDR1 is MGHDK, CDR2 SYGVNS. CDR3 length equals 14 residues. Trimming pared 4 bases from V and 0 bases from J, leaving 8 bases between. CDR3 region: CASSARASTDTQYF. Here the CDR3 DNA reads TGTGCCAGCAGTGCCCGAGCTAGCACAGATACGCAGTATTTT.

V and J are TRBV7-8 and TRBJ2-6; 7 positions match TRBD2. Germline loops: CDR1 SGHVS, CDR2 FQNEAQ. The trim removed 4 bases at V and 0 bases at J, leaving 12 bases unmatched. The CDR3 runs 19 residues. CDR3 region: CASSSHKASGGSGANVLTF. CDR3 DNA: TGTGCCAGCAGCTCACATAAGGCTAGCGGAGGCTCTGGGGCCAACGTCCTGACTTTC.

The J gene is TRBJ2-1, the V gene TRBV6-1; no clear D gene. The V gene's germline CDR1 is MNHNS and CDR2 SASEGT. The CDR3 totals 13 residues. The V end lost 8 bases, the J end lost 4 bases, and 12 bases lay between the germline ends. This CDR3 reads CASVGAAYNEQFF. The CDR3, as DNA: TGTGCCAGCGTGGGCGCGGCTTACAATGAGCAGTTCTTC.

The table lists this clone with a few counts. V gene TRBV7-9 combines with J gene TRBJ2-3; D is perhaps TRBD1 (6 bases). There are 13 residues in the CDR3. With 4 bases removed from V and 4 bases from J, the gap between germline ends came to 9 bases. In germline, CDR1 is SEHNR, CDR2 FQNEAQ (reference sequence). DNA of the CDR3: TGTGCCAGCAGCTATGAGGGGGCAGATACGCAGTATTTT. It translates to CASSYEGADTQYF.

The V gene is TRBV9, the J gene TRBJ2-7; D gene uncertain. Trimming shortened V by 0 bases and J by 2 bases, and 9 bases separated the two germline ends. The germline V gene encodes CDR1 SGDLS and CDR2 YYNGEE. This CDR3 spans 14 amino acids. The CDR3 nucleotides are TGTGCCAGCAGCGTAGGCCCGACTCCCTACGAGCAGTACTTC. Translating it yields CASSVGPTPYEQYF.

This clone was observed a single time. The chain links TRBV30 to TRBJ1-2; perhaps TRBD1 as D (5 bases). The CDR3 loop spans 15 amino acids. V gave up 2 bases and J gave up 0 bases, with 13 bases separating them. Germline CDR1 and CDR2: GTSNPN and SVGIG (reference sequence). The CDR3 DNA is TGTGCCTGGAGTAAAGACAGCACGCCTAACTATGGCTACACCTTC. Protein product: CAWSKDSTPNYGYTF.

The chain couples TRBV7-9 to TRBJ2-1, with 9 bases matching TRBD1. The CDR3 is 15 residues long. The trim removed 2 bases at V and 7 bases at J, leaving 6 bases unmatched. Germline lookup yields CDR1 SEHNR and CDR2 FQNEAQ (reference sequence). This CDR3 is CASSLRDRETNEQFF. The CDR3 nucleotides read TGTGCCAGCAGCTTAAGGGACAGGGAAACGAATGAGCAGTTCTTC.

This sequence joins TRBV10-1 and TRBJ2-5; possibly TRBD2 for D (6 bases). The length of the CDR3 is 15 residues. The V and J ends lost 3 bases and 3 bases respectively, with 14 bases between them. CDR1 is WNHNN and CDR2 is SYGVQD in the germline V gene (reference sequence). This chain's CDR3 is CASSEAGTHEETQYF. CDR3 bases: TGCGCCAGCAGTGAAGCAGGGACTCACGAAGAGACCCAGTACTTC.

DNA for the CDR3: TGTGCCAGCAGCGCCGCTAGCGGGAGCATGAAGACCCAGTACTTC. This encodes CASSAASGSMKTQYF. V usage is TRBV6-1 and J usage is TRBJ2-5, with 10 bases that match TRBD2. This CDR3 contains 15 residues. Germline CDR1 is MNHNS and CDR2 is SASEGT. V lost 6 bases and J lost 6; bases outside the gene matches: 10.

V is TRBV28 and J is TRBJ2-1; the D gene is possibly TRBD1 (5 bases). The ends were cut back, 3 bases at V and 12 bases at J, with 15 bases in the middle. The CDR3 spans 13 residues. Germline V gives CDR1 MDHEN, CDR2 SYDVKM. CDR3 protein: CASSLGQELGQFF. CDR3 bases: TGTGCCAGCAGTTTGGGGCAGGAGCTAGGGCAGTTCTTC.

The chain has TRBV30 and TRBJ1-4; 8 nucleotides match TRBD1. This CDR3 spans 12 amino acids. Germline values: CDR1 GTSNPN, CDR2 SVGIG (reference sequence). V shed 8 bases and J 8 bases; nucleotides not matched to a gene: 7. CDR3 sequence reads: CAGQGQGEKLFF. CDR3 DNA: TGTGCCGGACAGGGTCAAGGAGAAAAACTGTTTTTT. The full variable domain, its missing parts supplied by reference TRBV30 and TRBJ1-4, is SQTIHQWPATLVQPVGSPLSLECTVEGTSNPNLYWYRQAAGRGLQLLFYSVGIGQISSEVPQNLSASRPQDRQFILSSKKLLLSDSGFYLCAGQGQGEKLFFGSGTQLSVL.

The chain couples TRBV7-6 to TRBJ2-5; no clear D gene. Trimming removed 4 bases at V and 2 bases at J, with 11 bases between. Per germline, CDR1 SGHVS and CDR2 FNYEAQ. The CDR3 is made up of 14 amino acids. CDR3 sequence: CASSYWMGQETQYF. The CDR3 region has the DNA TGTGCCAGCAGCTACTGGATGGGTCAAGAGACCCAGTACTTC. Full variable domain (missing parts from reference TRBV7-6 and TRBJ2-5): GAGVSQSPRYKVTKRGQDVALRCDPISGHVSLYWYRQALGQGPEFLTYFNYEAQQDKSGLPNDRFSAERPEGSISTLTIQRTEQRDSAMYRCASSYWMGQETQYFGPGTRLLVL.

V gene TRBV5-1 combines with J gene TRBJ1-4, with D maybe TRBD1 (6 bases). Germline V gene lookup returns CDR1 SGHRS and CDR2 YFSETQ. CDR3 length: 17 residues. Trimming cost V 1 base and J 3 bases, with 16 bases left between them. CDR3 protein: CASSLSPWTASNEKLFF. The CDR3 DNA reads as TGCGCCAGCAGCTTGTCACCATGGACAGCTTCTAATGAAAAACTGTTTTTT.

This chain joins TRBV28 and TRBJ2-7; D gene uncertain. V lost 6 bases to trimming and J lost 3 bases, with 9 bases between them. CDR3 length: 12 amino acids. Germline assignment: CDR1 MDHEN and CDR2 SYDVKM. CDR3 nucleotide sequence: TGTGCCAGCAGCACTGGGCGCTACGAGCAGTACTTC. Its translation is CASSTGRYEQYF.

This chain joins TRBV4-2 and TRBJ2-1; no reliable D call. Germline V CDR1 and CDR2: LGHNA, YNFKEQ. V shed 0 bases and J shed 9 bases, with 18 bases lying between them. This CDR3 region has 16 residues. CDR3 region: CASSQDVPVALSEQFF. In DNA, the CDR3 is TGTGCCAGCAGCCAAGATGTGCCGGTAGCCTTGAGTGAGCAGTTCTTC.

The rearrangement links TRBV6-4 to TRBJ2-1, with D hard to call. Per germline, CDR1 MRHNA and CDR2 SNTAGT. The V and J ends lost 1 base and 0 bases respectively, with 7 bases between them. This CDR3 has 15 residues. CDR3 bases: TGTGCCAGCAGTGACTACGGTAGCTCCTACAATGAGCAGTTCTTC. Translated, it gives CASSDYGSSYNEQFF.

The chain combines TRBV9 with TRBJ1-1; D uncertain. V lost 0 bases and J lost 1, with 13 bases in between. The CDR3 is made up of 16 amino acids. CDR1 SGDLS and CDR2 YYNGEE come from the germline V gene. CDR3 sequence: CASSVGTADQNTEAFF. The CDR3 DNA reads as TGTGCCAGCAGCGTAGGAACAGCAGATCAGAACACTGAAGCTTTCTTT.

The V gene is TRBV10-3, the J gene TRBJ2-7, with a weak D call TRBD1 (6 bases). The CDR3 extends over 16 amino acids. V gave up 2 bases and J gave up 0 bases, with 14 bases separating them. In germline, CDR1 is ENHRY, CDR2 SYGVKD. CDR3 amino acids: CAISEPPTGFSYEQYF. The CDR3 bases are TGTGCCATCAGTGAGCCCCCGACAGGCTTCTCCTACGAGCAGTACTTC.

The CDR3 DNA reads as TGCGCCAGCAGCCAAGCCCCAACTAGTTCAACCTACAATGAGCAGTTCTTC. Translating gives CASSQAPTSSTYNEQFF. The chain combines TRBV4-1 with TRBJ2-1; maybe TRBD2 (5 bases). V shed 1 base and J shed 2 bases, with 15 bases lying between them. This CDR3 contains 17 residues. CDR1 and CDR2 (germline): MGHRA, YSYEKL.

The V gene is TRBV18, the J gene TRBJ1-1; D ambiguous. The germline gives CDR1 KGHSH, CDR2 LQKENI. The CDR3 is 15 amino acids. V was clipped by 3 bases and J by 11 bases, with 22 bases between them. Here the CDR3 DNA reads TGTGCCAGCTCACCGACTAAGACTGGCCCTCGTGAGGCTTTCTTT. Translating gives CASSPTKTGPREAFF.

This clone was detected only once. The V gene is TRBV29-1, the J gene TRBJ2-1; D is undetermined. CDR1 is SQVTM and CDR2 is ANQGSEA in the germline V gene. The CDR3 runs to 13 residues. The V and J ends lost 6 bases and 3 bases respectively, with 12 bases between them. CDR3 protein: CSVSGQDYNEQFF. The CDR3 nucleotides are TGCAGCGTCTCTGGGCAGGACTACAATGAGCAGTTCTTC.

Notes on this clone: Other DNA sequences within the sample encode an identical CDR3. The chain links TRBV27 to TRBJ1-5; D remains unclear. The CDR3 sequence is 14 residues long. V lost 2 bases and J 4 bases, leaving 9 bases between the germline ends. The V gene's germline CDR1 is MNHEY and CDR2 SMNVEV (reference sequence). The CDR3 loop is CASSLGQLNQPQHF. CDR3 bases: TGTGCCAGCAGTTTAGGGCAGTTGAATCAGCCCCAGCATTTT.

This chain connects TRBV7-2 to TRBJ2-7; weak D call: TRBD1 (6 bases). CDR3 length: 15 residues. Germline lookup yields CDR1 SGHTA and CDR2 FQGNSA. The germline V and J ends were trimmed by 0 bases and 4 bases, with 13 bases remaining between them. The CDR3 bases are TGTGCCAGCAGCTTAGCCCCAGGGGCCACTTACGAGCAGTACTTC. Encoded protein: CASSLAPGATYEQYF. Based on the CDR3 plus reference TRBV7-2 and TRBJ2-7, the full variable domain is GAGVSQSPSNKVTEKGKDVELRCDPISGHTALYWYRQSLGQGLEFLIYFQGNSAPDKSGLPSDRFSAERTGGSVSTLTIQRTQQEDSAVYLCASSLAPGATYEQYFGPGTRLTVT.

This chain joins TRBV9 and TRBJ2-3; 7 positions agree with TRBD2. Germline V gene data show CDR1 as SGDLS and CDR2 as YYNGEE. The CDR3 is 17 amino acids. J gave up 2 bases and V 0 bases, and 9 bases lay outside the gene matches. DNA of the CDR3: TGTGCCAGCAGCGTAGGCGAGGCTAGCGGCCCCACAGATACGCAGTATTTT. Protein product: CASSVGEASGPTDTQYF. The full variable domain, in which reference TRBV9 and TRBJ2-3 provide the parts outside the CDR3, is DSGVTQTPKHLITATGQRVTLRCSPRSGDLSVYWYQQSLDQGLQFLIQYYNGEERAKGNILERFSAQQFPDLHSELNLSSLELGDSALYFCASSVGEASGPTDTQYFGPGTRLTVL.

This sequence joins TRBV30 and TRBJ2-7; perhaps TRBD1 as D (5 bases). The CDR3 runs 14 residues. Trimming pared 4 bases from V and 2 bases from J, leaving 15 bases between. Germline V gene lookup returns CDR1 GTSNPN and CDR2 SVGIG (reference sequence). The CDR3 nucleotides read TGTGCCTGGAAGTCCGTCCAGGGTGCCTACGAGCAGTACTTC. Translated: CAWKSVQGAYEQYF. The variable domain in full, completed from reference TRBV30 and TRBJ2-7, reads SQTIHQWPATLVQPVGSPLSLECTVEGTSNPNLYWYRQAAGRGLQLLFYSVGIGQISSEVPQNLSASRPQDRQFILSSKKLLLSDSGFYLCAWKSVQGAYEQYFGPGTRLTVT.

The chain employs TRBV4-1 and TRBJ2-1; no clear D gene. The V and J ends lost 1 base and 0 bases respectively, with 7 bases between them. The germline V gene has CDR1 MGHRA and CDR2 YSYEKL. This CDR3 is 15 amino acids long. The CDR3 coding sequence is TGCGCCAGCAGCCAAGTTTCCGGCTCCTACAATGAGCAGTTCTTC. Translation: CASSQVSGSYNEQFF.

The chain has TRBV4-1 and TRBJ2-1; 8 nucleotides align to TRBD2. CDR1 MGHRA and CDR2 YSYEKL come from the germline V gene. The CDR3 covers 15 residues. The J segment lost 4 bases and the V segment lost 0 bases, leaving 2 bases of the junction unmatched. The CDR3 sequence is CASSQEGLGYNEQFF. In nucleotides, the CDR3 is TGCGCCAGCAGCCAAGAGGGACTAGGTTACAATGAGCAGTTCTTC.

The V call is TRBV18, the J call TRBJ1-2; D not resolved. This CDR3 region has 12 residues. Germline CDR1 is KGHSH and CDR2 is LQKENI. V shed 9 bases and J shed 8 bases, with 16 bases lying between them. The CDR3 reads CARNGDGLGYTF. CDR3 coding DNA: TGTGCCAGAAATGGGGATGGGCTGGGCTACACCTTC. Full variable domain (remainder filled in from reference TRBV18 and TRBJ1-2): NAGVMQNPRHLVRRRGQEARLRCSPMKGHSHVYWYRQLPEEGLKFMVYLQKENIIDESGMPKERFSAEFPKEGPSILRIQQVVRGDSAAYFCARNGDGLGYTFGSGTRLTVV.